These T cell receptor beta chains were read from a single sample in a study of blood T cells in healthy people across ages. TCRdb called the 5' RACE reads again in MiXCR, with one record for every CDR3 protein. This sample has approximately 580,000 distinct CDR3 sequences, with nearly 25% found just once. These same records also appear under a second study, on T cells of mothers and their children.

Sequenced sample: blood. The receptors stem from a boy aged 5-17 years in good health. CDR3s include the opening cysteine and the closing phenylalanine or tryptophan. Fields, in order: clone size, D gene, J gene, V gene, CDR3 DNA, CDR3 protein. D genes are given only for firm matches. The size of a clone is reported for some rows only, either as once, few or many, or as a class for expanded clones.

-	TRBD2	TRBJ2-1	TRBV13	TGTGCCAGCAGCCAAGAGGGCAGCGGGAGGGCCCTAAACGCCCACAATGAGCAGTTCTTC	CASSQEGSGRALNAHNEQFF
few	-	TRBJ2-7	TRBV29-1	TGCAGCGTATTTATCCTATACGAGCAGTACTTC	CSVFILYEQYF
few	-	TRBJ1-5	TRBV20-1	TGCAGTGCTAGAGTTAAAGGGCAGCCCCAGCATTTT	CSARVKGQPQHF
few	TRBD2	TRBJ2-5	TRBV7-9	TGTGCCAGCAGCTCTAGCGGGAGCCCTTGGTACCAAGAGACTCAGTACTTC	CASSSSGSPWYQETQYF
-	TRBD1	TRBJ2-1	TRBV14	TGTGCCAGCAGCCAGGTTAGGGCCGGGACAGATAACAATGAGCAGTTCTTC	CASSQVRAGTDNNEQFF
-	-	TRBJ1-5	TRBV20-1	TGCAGTGCTAGTTCGGCAGCGAATCAGCCCCAGCATTTT	CSASSAANQPQHF
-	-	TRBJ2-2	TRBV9	TGTGCCAGCGGGCAGGACAACACCGGGGAGCTGTTTTTT	CASGQDNTGELFF
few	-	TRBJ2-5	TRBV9	TGTGCCAGCAGCGTTGAGGGGACGTCACTCCAAGAGACCCAGTACTTC	CASSVEGTSLQETQYF
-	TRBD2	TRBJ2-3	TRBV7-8	TGTGCCAGCAGCATGAGACTAGCGGGGTACACAGATACGCAGTATTTT	CASSMRLAGYTDTQYF
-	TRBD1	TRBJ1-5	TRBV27	TGTGCCAGCAGTTTATCGACAGGGGGTCTGCAGCCCCAGCATTTT	CASSLSTGGLQPQHF
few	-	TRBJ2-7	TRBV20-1	TGCAGTGCTAGAGATTTAAACGGCTTCTACGAGCAGTACTTC	CSARDLNGFYEQYF
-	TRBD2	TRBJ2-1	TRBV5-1	TGCGCCAGCAGCTTGGACTCTAGCGGATACAATGAGCAGTTCTTC	CASSLDSSGYNEQFF
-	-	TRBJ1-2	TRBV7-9	TGTGCCAGCAGCTTAGTGGAGCATCCTTTGGGCTACACCTTC	CASSLVEHPLGYTF
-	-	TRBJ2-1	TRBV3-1	TGTGCCAGCAGCCAAGAGCGGGACTTCAACAATGAGCAGTTCTTC	CASSQERDFNNEQFF
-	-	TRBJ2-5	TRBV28	TGTGCCAGCAGTACAGGACCCCTTAGCGAGACCCAGTACTTC	CASSTGPLSETQYF
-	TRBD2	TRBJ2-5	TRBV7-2	TGTGCCAACAGGGTACTAGCGGGGGGTCCACAAGAGACCCAGTACTTC	CANRVLAGGPQETQYF
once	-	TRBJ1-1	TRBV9	TGTGCCAGCGGCAAAGGAGGGTCTGAAGCTTTCTTT	CASGKGGSEAFF
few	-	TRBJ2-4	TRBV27	TGTGCCAGCAGGCTAGCCAAAAACATTCAGTACTTC	CASRLAKNIQYF
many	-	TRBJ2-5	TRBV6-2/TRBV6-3	TGTGCCAGCAGTTCGTCGCGGAAATTGTACCAAGAGACCCAGTACTTC	CASSSSRKLYQETQYF
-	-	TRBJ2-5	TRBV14	TGTGCCAGCAGCCAAGGTTTTAGGCTAGCGCCCCAAGAGACCCAGTACTTC	CASSQGFRLAPQETQYF
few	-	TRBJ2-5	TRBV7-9	TGTGCCAGCAGCCCAATTAGTATAGGCAGCTCCCAAGAGACCCAGTACTTC	CASSPISIGSSQETQYF
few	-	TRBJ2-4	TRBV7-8	TGTGCCAGCAGCTACCAAGACATTCAGTACTTC	CASSYQDIQYF
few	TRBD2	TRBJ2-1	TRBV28	TGTGCCAGCAGTTTATTTCGACTAGCGGGAGGGCTTCGGGTCTCCTACAATGAGCAGTTCTTC	CASSLFRLAGGLRVSYNEQFF
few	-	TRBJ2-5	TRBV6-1	TGTGCCAGCAGTGAACTCGGGACGGGGAGTGAGACCCAGTACTTC	CASSELGTGSETQYF
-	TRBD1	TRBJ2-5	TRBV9	TGTGCCAGCAGCGTAGAGGGGGCCGGGGAGACCCAGTACTTC	CASSVEGAGETQYF
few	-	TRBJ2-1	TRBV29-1	TGCAGCGTTGAGGCGGGGAGCTCCTACAATGAGCAGTTCTTC	CSVEAGSSYNEQFF
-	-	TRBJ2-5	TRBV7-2	TGTGCCAGCAGCCCCCGGGTCTCTTTAGAGCAGTACTTC	CASSPRVSLEQYF
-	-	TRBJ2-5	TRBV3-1	TGTGCCAGCAGCCAGGACGGGGGGCTACAAGAGACCCAGTACTTC	CASSQDGGLQETQYF
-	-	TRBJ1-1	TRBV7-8	TGTGCCAGCAGCCCAATGACCGGACAGAGCCGTGAAGCTTTCTTT	CASSPMTGQSREAFF
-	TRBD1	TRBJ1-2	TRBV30	TGTGCCTGGAGTTCGGACAGGAGCTATGGCTACACCTTC	CAWSSDRSYGYTF
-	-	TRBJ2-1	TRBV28	TGTGCCAGCCGTCGGATTGCCGCTTGGAGCTCCTACAATGAGCAGTTCTTC	CASRRIAAWSSYNEQFF
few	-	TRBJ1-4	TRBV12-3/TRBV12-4	TGTGCCAGCAGTTTGGTCTCAGGCACTAATGAAAAACTGTTTTTT	CASSLVSGTNEKLFF
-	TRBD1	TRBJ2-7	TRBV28	TGTGCCAGCAGTCCCTCAGGGGGCCGCGGGCAGTACTTC	CASSPSGGRGQYF
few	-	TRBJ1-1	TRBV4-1	TGCGCCAGCAGCCTGGGACACTCGAACACTGAAGCTTTCTTT	CASSLGHSNTEAFF
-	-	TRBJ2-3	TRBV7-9	TGTGCCAGCAGCTTGCAGGTCGTGAAGGCAGATACGCAGTATTTT	CASSLQVVKADTQYF